This paragraph covers one T cell receptor (beta chain) sequence. Its antigen is undetermined. It was with 60 Vbeta and 13 Jbeta primers that the PCR ran. Some clones are missing from TCRdb's copy, which holds only in-frame ones; the method was immunoSEQ multiplex PCR. Of 200,000 to 300,000 clones listed, 80% to 90% were seen once; the top ten hold more than 1.5%. Germline CDR1 SQVTM, CDR2 ANQGSEA. The V segment lost 7 bases and the J segment 5 bases; nucleotides outside the gene matches: 6. This CDR3 spans 12 amino acids. This sample was taken from a study of cytomegalovirus exposure and HLA in healthy donors. Study-level points and caveats: Association of a missense DCLRE1C variant with TCR beta V- and J-gene trimming was reported in a later analysis.

The sample consisted of PBMCs. V is TRBV29-1 and J is TRBJ2-7; 9 bases align to TRBD1. This TCR was sampled from a middle-aged woman in good health and CMV-seropositive. The CDR3 region has the DNA TGCAGCGGAAGGACAGGGGCCAACGAGCAGTACTTC. Its protein product is CSGRTGANEQYF.